One and the same sample provided the 13 T cell receptor beta chains below, sequenced in a study of T cell repertoires and HLA-DP antigens. No antigen is known for these receptors. The repertoire was sequenced with immunoSEQ multiplex PCR; TCRdb's copy has only in-frame clones and lacks some. Here the sample spans over 100,000 clones, almost 95% being singletons. Sequenced input: CD4+ T cells from PBMCs. The receptors stem from a woman between 18 and 29 years old in good health and CMV-seronegative.

The chain recombines TRBV29-1 with TRBJ2-7; the D call may be TRBD1 or TRBD2 (7 bases each). Germline V CDR1 and CDR2: SQVTM, ANQGSEA. The CDR3 is made up of 16 amino acids. The V end was cut by 5 bases, the J end by 2 bases, with 22 bases between. CDR3: CSVSHLGRGHTYEQYF. Here the CDR3 DNA reads TGCAGCGTTTCACACCTGGGGAGGGGGCATACCTACGAGCAGTACTTC.

J is TRBJ2-1 and V is TRBV7-9; D assignment may be TRBD1 or TRBD2 (5 bases each). CDR3 length equals 14 residues. V was shortened by 3 bases and J by 3 bases, with 9 bases between the two germline ends. CDR1 and CDR2 from the germline V gene are SEHNR and FQNEAQ (reference sequence). The CDR3 spells CASSFEGFYNEQFF. CDR3 bases: TGTGCCAGCAGCTTTGAGGGGTTCTACAATGAGCAGTTCTTC.

The chain is built from TRBV2 and TRBJ1-2; possibly TRBD1 for D (6 bases). Trimming cost V 1 base and J 0 bases, with 12 bases left between them. CDR3 size: 16 residues. Germline V CDR1 and CDR2: SNHLY, FYNNEI. The DNA for the CDR3 is TGTGCCAGCAGTGAAGAGGGGGGGCTAACTAACTATGGCTACACCTTC. Its translation: CASSEEGGLTNYGYTF.

The genes are TRBV28 and TRBJ2-4; 9 bases fit TRBD1. The CDR3 has 16 residues. The trim removed 5 bases at V and 2 bases at J, leaving 7 bases unmatched. CDR1 and CDR2 (germline): MDHEN, SYDVKM. The CDR3 bases are TGTGCCAGCAGTAGCGGACAGGGGTTGTCCAAAAACATTCAGTACTTC. It yields the protein CASSSGQGLSKNIQYF.

This rearrangement joins TRBV4-3 to TRBJ2-2; no definite D call. From germline, CDR1 is LGHNA and CDR2 YSLEER. The CDR3 loop spans 13 amino acids. The V end lost 0 bases, the J end lost 2 bases, and 1 base lay between the germline ends. The CDR3 DNA follows: TGCGCCAGCAGCCAAGAAAACACCGGGGAGCTGTTTTTT. The encoded protein is CASSQENTGELFF.

This chain uses TRBV25-1 with TRBJ1-2, with D possibly being TRBD1 (6 bases). The CDR3 has 16 amino acids. CDR1 is MGHDK and CDR2 is SYGVNS in the germline V gene. Deletions cut 3 bases from V and 4 bases from J, with 18 bases between. CDR3 DNA sequence: TGTGCCAGCAGTGATTCCGCAGGCCAGGGGTTCTATGGCTACACCTTC. It specifies CASSDSAGQGFYGYTF.

J is TRBJ1-5 and V is TRBV2; D is ambiguous. Germline V gives CDR1 SNHLY, CDR2 FYNNEI. Trimming removed 4 bases at V and 0 bases at J, with 7 bases between. The CDR3 consists of 14 residues. The CDR3 DNA reads TGTGCCAGCAGTGCCGTTAATAGCAATCAGCCCCAGCATTTT. Protein sequence: CASSAVNSNQPQHF.

The chain combines TRBV18 with TRBJ2-1; 14 nucleotides match TRBD2. This CDR3 has 18 amino acids. Germline CDR1 is KGHSH and CDR2 is LQKENI. With V trimmed by 3 bases and J by 9 bases, 13 bases remained unmatched. The CDR3 nucleotides read TGTGCCAGCTCACCTGCTGACCCGGGACTAGCGGGAGCGGGTGAGCAGTTCTTC. It codes for CASSPADPGLAGAGEQFF.

V is TRBV2 and J is TRBJ2-3; 12 bases agree with TRBD2. Germline CDR1 is SNHLY and CDR2 is FYNNEI. This CDR3 contains 15 residues. The V and J ends lost 6 bases and 2 bases, in that order; junction bases with no gene match: 3. In DNA, the CDR3 is TGTGCCAGCAGACGACTAGCGGGGGACACAGATACGCAGTATTTT. The encoded protein is CASRRLAGDTDTQYF.

The rearrangement links TRBV28 to TRBJ2-7; 8 bases are shared with TRBD1. The V segment lost 5 bases and the J segment 2 bases; nucleotides outside the gene matches: 5. The germline gives CDR1 MDHEN, CDR2 SYDVKM. CDR3 length: 14 amino acids. The CDR3 region has the DNA TGTGCCAGCAGTCCACCGACAGGGGCCTACGAGCAGTACTTC. It translates to CASSPPTGAYEQYF.

The chain links TRBV7-3 to TRBJ1-1; D uncertain. Germline CDR1 reads SGHTA; CDR2 reads FQGTGA. This CDR3 has 13 amino acids. Trimming removed 5 bases from V and 1 base from J, with 8 bases in between. CDR3 DNA sequence: TGTGCCAGCAGCGCCAACAGGAACACTGAAGCTTTCTTT. As protein: CASSANRNTEAFF.

V gene TRBV28 combines with J gene TRBJ2-5, with TRBD1 identical over 8 bases. With V trimmed by 5 bases and J by 1 base, 9 bases remained unmatched. Germline CDR1 is MDHEN and CDR2 is SYDVKM. The CDR3 length is 16 residues. The CDR3 spells CASSPWTGSGQETQYF. CDR3 coding DNA: TGTGCCAGCAGTCCTTGGACAGGGTCCGGCCAAGAGACCCAGTACTTC.

V and J are TRBV2 and TRBJ1-1; D may be TRBD1 (5 bases). V was cut by 0 bases and J by 7 bases, with 12 bases left in between. The CDR3 loop spans 14 amino acids. Per the germline V gene, CDR1 is SNHLY and CDR2 is FYNNEI. CDR3 protein: CASSEAGRAGEAFF. Written as DNA, the CDR3 is TGTGCCAGCAGTGAAGCGGGCAGGGCGGGTGAAGCTTTCTTT.